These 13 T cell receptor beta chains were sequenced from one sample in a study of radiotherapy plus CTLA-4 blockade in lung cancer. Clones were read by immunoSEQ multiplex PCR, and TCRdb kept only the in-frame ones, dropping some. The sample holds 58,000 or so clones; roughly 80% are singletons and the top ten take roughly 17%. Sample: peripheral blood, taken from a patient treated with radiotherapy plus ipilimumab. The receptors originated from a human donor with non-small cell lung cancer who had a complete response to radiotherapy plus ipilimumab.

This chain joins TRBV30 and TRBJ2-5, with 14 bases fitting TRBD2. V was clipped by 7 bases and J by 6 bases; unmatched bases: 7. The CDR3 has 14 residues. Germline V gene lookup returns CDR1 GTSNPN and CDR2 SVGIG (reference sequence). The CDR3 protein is CASRLAGGEKTQYF. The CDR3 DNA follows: TGTGCCTCAAGACTAGCGGGAGGGGAAAAGACCCAGTACTTC.

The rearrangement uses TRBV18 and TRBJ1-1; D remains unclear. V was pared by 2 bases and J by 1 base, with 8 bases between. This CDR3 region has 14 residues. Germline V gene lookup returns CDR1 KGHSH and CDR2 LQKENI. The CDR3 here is CASSPVGKNTEAFF. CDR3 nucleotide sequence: TGTGCCAGCTCACCAGTGGGCAAGAACACTGAAGCTTTCTTT.

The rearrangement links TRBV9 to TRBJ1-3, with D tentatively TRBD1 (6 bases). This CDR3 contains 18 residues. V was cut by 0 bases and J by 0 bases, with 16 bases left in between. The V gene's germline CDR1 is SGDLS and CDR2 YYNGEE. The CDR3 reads CASSVGLLRGSSGNTIYF. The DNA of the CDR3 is TGTGCCAGCAGCGTAGGTCTTCTGAGGGGGAGCTCTGGAAACACCATATATTTT. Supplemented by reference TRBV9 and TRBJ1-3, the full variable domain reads DSGVTQTPKHLITATGQRVTLRCSPRSGDLSVYWYQQSLDQGLQFLIQYYNGEERAKGNILERFSAQQFPDLHSELNLSSLELGDSALYFCASSVGLLRGSSGNTIYFGEGSWLTVV.

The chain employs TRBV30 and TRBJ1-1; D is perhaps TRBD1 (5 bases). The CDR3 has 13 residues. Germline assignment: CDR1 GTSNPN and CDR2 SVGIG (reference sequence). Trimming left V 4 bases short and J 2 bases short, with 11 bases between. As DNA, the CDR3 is TGTGCCTGGAACCTCGGACAAAACACTGAAGCTTTCTTT. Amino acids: CAWNLGQNTEAFF.

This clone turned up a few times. The CDR3 region is CASSPSSPRGGTGELFF. Here the CDR3 DNA reads TGTGCCAGCTCACCATCCTCCCCGAGGGGGGGCACCGGGGAGCTGTTTTTT. V is TRBV18 and J is TRBJ2-2; a weak D match, TRBD2 (7 bases). V was shortened by 2 bases and J by 4 bases, with 17 bases between the two germline ends. The germline CDR1 and CDR2 sequences are KGHSH and LQKENI. The CDR3 runs to 17 residues.

The CDR3 reads CASSPIGTGGREKLFF. The DNA of the CDR3 is TGCGCCAGCAGCCCGATCGGGACAGGGGGTCGAGAAAAACTGTTTTTT. The chain links TRBV4-1 to TRBJ1-4, with 11 bases fitting TRBD1. Unmatched junction bases numbered 9, after V lost 4 bases and J lost 8 bases. Germline V gene lookup returns CDR1 MGHRA and CDR2 YSYEKL. The CDR3 has 16 amino acids.

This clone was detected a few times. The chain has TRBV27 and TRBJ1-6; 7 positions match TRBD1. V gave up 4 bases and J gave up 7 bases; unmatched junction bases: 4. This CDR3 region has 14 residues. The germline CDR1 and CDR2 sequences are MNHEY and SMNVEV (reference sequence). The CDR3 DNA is TGTGCCAGCAGTTACTACAGGGGAAATTCACCCCTCCACTTT. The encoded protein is CASSYYRGNSPLHF.

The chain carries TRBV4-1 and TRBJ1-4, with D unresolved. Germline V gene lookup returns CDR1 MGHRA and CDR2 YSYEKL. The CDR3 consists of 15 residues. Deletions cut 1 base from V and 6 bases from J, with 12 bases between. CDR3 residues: CASSQGRGVDEKLFF. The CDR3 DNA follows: TGCGCCAGCAGCCAAGGCCGAGGTGTGGATGAAAAACTGTTTTTT.

CDR3 sequence: CASSGRQEGEQFF. CDR3 sequence (DNA): TGTGCCAGCAGTGGGCGGCAGGAGGGTGAGCAGTTCTTC. The chain recombines TRBV2 with TRBJ2-1, with D possibly matching TRBD2 (6 bases). Germline V gene data show CDR1 as SNHLY and CDR2 as FYNNEI. The CDR3 loop spans 13 amino acids. Trimming removed 4 bases at V and 9 bases at J, with 13 bases between.

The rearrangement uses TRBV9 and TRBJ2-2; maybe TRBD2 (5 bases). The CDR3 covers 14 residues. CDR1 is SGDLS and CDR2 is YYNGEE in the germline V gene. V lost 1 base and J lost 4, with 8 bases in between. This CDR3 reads CASSVLGSTGELFF. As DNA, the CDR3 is TGTGCCAGCAGCGTATTGGGGAGCACCGGGGAGCTGTTTTTT.

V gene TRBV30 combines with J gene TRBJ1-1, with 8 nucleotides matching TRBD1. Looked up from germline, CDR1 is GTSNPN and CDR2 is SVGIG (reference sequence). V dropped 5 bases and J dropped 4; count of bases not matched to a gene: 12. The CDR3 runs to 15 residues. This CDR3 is CAWGNLDRVSTEAFF. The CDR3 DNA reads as TGTGCCTGGGGTAACCTGGACAGGGTAAGCACTGAAGCTTTCTTT.

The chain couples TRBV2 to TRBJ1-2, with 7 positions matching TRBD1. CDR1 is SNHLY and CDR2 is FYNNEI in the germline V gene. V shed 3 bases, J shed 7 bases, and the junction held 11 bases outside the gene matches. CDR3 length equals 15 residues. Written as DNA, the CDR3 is TGTGCCAGCAGTGATACAGGGGCCCCTCAGGGTGGCTACACCTTC. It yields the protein CASSDTGAPQGGYTF.

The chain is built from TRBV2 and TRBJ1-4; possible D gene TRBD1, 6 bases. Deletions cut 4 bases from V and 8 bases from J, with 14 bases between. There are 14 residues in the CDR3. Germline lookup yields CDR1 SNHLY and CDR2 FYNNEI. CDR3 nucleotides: TGTGCCAGCAGTGCTCAGAGGGGGGGAGAAAAACTGTTTTTT. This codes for CASSAQRGGEKLFF. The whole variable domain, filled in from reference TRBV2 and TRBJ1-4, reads EPEVTQTPSHQVTQMGQEVILRCVPISNHLYFYWYRQILGQKVEFLVSFYNNEISEKSEIFDDQFSVERPDGSNFTLKIRSTKLEDSAMYFCASSAQRGGEKLFFGSGTQLSVL.